This T cell receptor beta chain was identified during a study of shared clonotypes between healthy human individuals. The wider study: Aged between 18 and 49, the donors were two women and three men.

Deletions cut 5 bases from V and 5 bases from J, with 16 bases between. Germline-derived CDR1 and CDR2 are SGHRS and YFSETQ. The length of the CDR3 is 14 residues. In the study's own analysis: Owing to the provision of junction-only sequences devoid of quality scores by immunoSEQ, filtering differed. Clones were read by immunoSEQ multiplex PCR, and TCRdb kept only the in-frame ones, dropping some. V and J calls and clone size are those listed in that table; D and trimming were worked out from the DNA. Of more than 400,000 clones listed, around 96% were seen once; the top ten hold 0.064%. The source material was naive CD4+ T cells sorted from blood. The subset here: CD45RA+ positively selected. This chain uses TRBV5-1 with TRBJ2-5; D is possibly TRBD2 (6 bases). The TCR originated in a woman in her 30s in good health. CDR3 in amino acids: CASRLPGAGETQYF. The CDR3 bases are TGCGCCAGCAGACTTCCGGGAGCAGGTGAGACCCAGTACTTC.